This T cell receptor beta chain was obtained from a study of blood T cell repertoires in COVID-19. The assay was immunoSEQ multiplex PCR, and TCRdb's table has in-frame clones only and misses some. Here the sample spans some 260,000 clones, approximately 77% being singletons. The material sequenced was peripheral blood. The clonotype originates from a woman younger than 35 with acute or convalescent COVID-19.

The DNA for the CDR3 is TGTGCCAGCAGCCACGGGAGATGGGATAATGAGCAGTTCTTC. Translation gives CASSHGRWDNEQFF. The rearrangement joins TRBV7-2 to TRBJ2-1, with D perhaps TRBD2 (6 bases). V lost 5 bases and J lost 7, with 15 bases in between. Germline V gene data show CDR1 as SGHTA and CDR2 as FQGNSA. The CDR3 totals 14 residues.